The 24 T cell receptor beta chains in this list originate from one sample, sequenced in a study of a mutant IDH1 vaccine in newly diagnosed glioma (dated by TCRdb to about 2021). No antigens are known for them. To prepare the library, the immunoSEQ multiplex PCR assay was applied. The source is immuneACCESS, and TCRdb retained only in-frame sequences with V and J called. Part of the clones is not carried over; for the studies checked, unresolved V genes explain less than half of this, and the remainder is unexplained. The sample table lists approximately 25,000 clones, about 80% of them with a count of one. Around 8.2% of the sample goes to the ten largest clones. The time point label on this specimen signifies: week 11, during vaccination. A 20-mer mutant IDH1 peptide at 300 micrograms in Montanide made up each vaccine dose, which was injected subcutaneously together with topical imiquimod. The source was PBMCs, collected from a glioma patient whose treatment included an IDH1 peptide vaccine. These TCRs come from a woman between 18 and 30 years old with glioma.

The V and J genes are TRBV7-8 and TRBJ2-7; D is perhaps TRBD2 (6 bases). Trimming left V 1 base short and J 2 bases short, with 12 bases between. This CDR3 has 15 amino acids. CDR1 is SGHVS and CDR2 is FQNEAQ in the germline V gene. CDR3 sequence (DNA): TGTGCCAGCAGCTTAGAATTGGCGGGACCCTACGAGCAGTACTTC. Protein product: CASSLELAGPYEQYF.

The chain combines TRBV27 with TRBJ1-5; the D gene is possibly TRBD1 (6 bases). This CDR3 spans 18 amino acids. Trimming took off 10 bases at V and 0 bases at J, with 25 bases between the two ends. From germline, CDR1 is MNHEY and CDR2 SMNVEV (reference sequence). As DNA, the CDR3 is TGTGCCAATGGGGTCCGGGACAACGGCAGCTATAGCAATCAGCCCCAGCATTTT. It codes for CANGVRDNGSYSNQPQHF.

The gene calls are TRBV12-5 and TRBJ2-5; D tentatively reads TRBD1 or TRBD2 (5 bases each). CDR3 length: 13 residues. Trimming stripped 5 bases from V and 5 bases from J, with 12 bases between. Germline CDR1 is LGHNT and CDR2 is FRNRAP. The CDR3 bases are TGTGCTAGTGGTGGGGACCTTGGGGAGACCCAGTACTTC. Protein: CASGGDLGETQYF.

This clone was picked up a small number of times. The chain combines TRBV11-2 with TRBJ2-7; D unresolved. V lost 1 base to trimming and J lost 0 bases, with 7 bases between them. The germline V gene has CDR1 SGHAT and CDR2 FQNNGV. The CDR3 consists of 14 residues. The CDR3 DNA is TGTGCCAGCAGCTTAGGTCCAGCCTCCTACGAGCAGTACTTC. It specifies CASSLGPASYEQYF.

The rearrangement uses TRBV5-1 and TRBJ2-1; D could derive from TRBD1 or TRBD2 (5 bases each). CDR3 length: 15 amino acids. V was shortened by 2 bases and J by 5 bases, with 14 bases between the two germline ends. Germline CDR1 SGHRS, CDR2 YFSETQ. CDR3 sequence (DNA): TGCGCCAGCAGCTTCATTAGTGGGGGTGACAATGAGCAGTTCTTC. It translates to CASSFISGGDNEQFF. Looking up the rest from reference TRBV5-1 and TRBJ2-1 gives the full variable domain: KAGVTQTPRYLIKTRGQQVTLSCSPISGHRSVSWYQQTPGQGLQFLFEYFSETQRNKGNFPGRFSGRQFSNSRSEMNVSTLELGDSALYLCASSFISGGDNEQFFGPGTRLTVL.

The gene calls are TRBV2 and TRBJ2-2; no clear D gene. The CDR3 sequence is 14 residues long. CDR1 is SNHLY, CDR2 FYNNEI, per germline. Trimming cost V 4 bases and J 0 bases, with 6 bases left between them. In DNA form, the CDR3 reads TGTGCCAGCAGTGTTCTCTCGAACACCGGGGAGCTGTTTTTT. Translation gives CASSVLSNTGELFF.

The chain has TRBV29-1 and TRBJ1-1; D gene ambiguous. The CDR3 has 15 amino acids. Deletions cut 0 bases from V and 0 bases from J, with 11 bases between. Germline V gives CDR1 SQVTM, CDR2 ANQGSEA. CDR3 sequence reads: CSVEDQRVLNTEAFF. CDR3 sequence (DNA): TGCAGCGTTGAAGATCAAAGGGTCCTGAACACTGAAGCTTTCTTT.

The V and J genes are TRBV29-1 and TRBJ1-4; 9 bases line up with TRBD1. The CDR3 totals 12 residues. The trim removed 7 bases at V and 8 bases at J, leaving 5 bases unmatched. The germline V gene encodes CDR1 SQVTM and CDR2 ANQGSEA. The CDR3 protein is CSAGTGWEKLFF. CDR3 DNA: TGCAGCGCCGGGACAGGGTGGGAAAAACTGTTTTTT.

The CDR3 DNA reads as TGTGCCAGCAGCCGCTCGGGACAGGGGACTAGTGGCTACACCTTC. Protein: CASSRSGQGTSGYTF. The chain is built from TRBV28 and TRBJ1-2; 10 bases map to TRBD1. V shed 6 bases and J 7 bases; nucleotides not matched to a gene: 11. Germline V gene sequence: CDR1 MDHEN, CDR2 SYDVKM. This CDR3 is 15 amino acids long.

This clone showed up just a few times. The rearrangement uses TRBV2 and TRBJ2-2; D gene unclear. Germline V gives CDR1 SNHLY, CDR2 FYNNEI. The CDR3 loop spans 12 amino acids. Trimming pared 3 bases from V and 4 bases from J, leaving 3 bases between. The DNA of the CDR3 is TGTGCCAGCAGTGACCTCACCGGGGAGCTGTTTTTT. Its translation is CASSDLTGELFF. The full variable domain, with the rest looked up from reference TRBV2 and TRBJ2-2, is EPEVTQTPSHQVTQMGQEVILRCVPISNHLYFYWYRQILGQKVEFLVSFYNNEISEKSEIFDDQFSVERPDGSNFTLKIRSTKLEDSAMYFCASSDLTGELFFGEGSRLTVL.

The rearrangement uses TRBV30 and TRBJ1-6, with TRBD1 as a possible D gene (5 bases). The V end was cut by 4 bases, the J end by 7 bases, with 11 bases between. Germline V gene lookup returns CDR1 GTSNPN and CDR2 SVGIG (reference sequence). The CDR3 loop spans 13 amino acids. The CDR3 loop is CAWTGAPNSPLHF. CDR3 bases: TGTGCCTGGACTGGGGCACCCAATTCACCCCTCCACTTT.

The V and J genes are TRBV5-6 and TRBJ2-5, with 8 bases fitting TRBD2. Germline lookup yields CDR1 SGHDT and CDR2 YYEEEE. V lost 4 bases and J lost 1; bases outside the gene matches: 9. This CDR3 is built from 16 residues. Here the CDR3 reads CASSPDGGGTQETQYF. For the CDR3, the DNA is TGTGCCAGCAGCCCTGACGGGGGGGGAACCCAAGAGACCCAGTACTTC.

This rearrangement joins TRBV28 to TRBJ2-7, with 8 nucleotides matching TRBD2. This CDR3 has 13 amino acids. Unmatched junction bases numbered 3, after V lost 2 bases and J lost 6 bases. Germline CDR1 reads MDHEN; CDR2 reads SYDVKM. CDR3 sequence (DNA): TGTGCCAGCAGTTTAATAGCGGGATGCGAGCAGTACTTC. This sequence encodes CASSLIAGCEQYF. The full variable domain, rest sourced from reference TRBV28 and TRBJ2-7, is DVKVTQSSRYLVKRTGEKVFLECVQDMDHENMFWYRQDPGLGLRLIYFSYDVKMKEKGDIPEGYSVSREKKERFSLILESASTNQTSMYLCASSLIAGCEQYFGPGTRLTVT.

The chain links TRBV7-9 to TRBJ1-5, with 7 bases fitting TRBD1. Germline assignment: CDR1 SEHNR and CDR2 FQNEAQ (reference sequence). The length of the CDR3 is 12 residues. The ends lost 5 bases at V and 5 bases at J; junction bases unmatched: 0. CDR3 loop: CASSQGDQPQHF. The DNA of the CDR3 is TGTGCCAGCAGCCAGGGGGATCAGCCCCAGCATTTT.

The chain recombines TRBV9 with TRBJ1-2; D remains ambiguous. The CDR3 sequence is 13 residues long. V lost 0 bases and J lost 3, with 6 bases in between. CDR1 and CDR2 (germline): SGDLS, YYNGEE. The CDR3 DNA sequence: TGTGCCAGCAGCGTAGGGCAGGACTATGGCTACACCTTC. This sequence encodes CASSVGQDYGYTF.

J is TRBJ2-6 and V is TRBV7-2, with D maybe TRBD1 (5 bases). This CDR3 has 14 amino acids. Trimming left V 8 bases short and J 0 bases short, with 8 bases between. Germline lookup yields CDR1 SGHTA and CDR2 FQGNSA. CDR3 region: CASQTDSGANVLTF. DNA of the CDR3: TGTGCCAGCCAGACAGACTCTGGGGCCAACGTCCTGACTTTC.

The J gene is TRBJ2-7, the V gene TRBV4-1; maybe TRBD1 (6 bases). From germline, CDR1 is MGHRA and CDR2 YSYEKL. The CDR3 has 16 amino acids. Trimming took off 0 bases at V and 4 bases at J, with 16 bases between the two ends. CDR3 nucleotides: TGCGCCAGCAGCCAAGATAGGGGGAGTGCGCTATACGAGCAGTACTTC. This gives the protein CASSQDRGSALYEQYF.

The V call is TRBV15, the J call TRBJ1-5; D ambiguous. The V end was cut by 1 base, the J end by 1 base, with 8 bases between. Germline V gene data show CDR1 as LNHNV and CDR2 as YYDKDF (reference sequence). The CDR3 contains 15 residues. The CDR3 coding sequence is TGTGCCACCAGCAGAGGTCAGGCCAGCAATCAGCCCCAGCATTTT. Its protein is CATSRGQASNQPQHF.

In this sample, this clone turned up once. Written as DNA, the CDR3 is TGTGCCAGCAGTCCTCCCAGTGGAGCCACGGCTTTCTTT. Its translation: CASSPPSGATAFF. The J gene is TRBJ1-1, the V gene TRBV28; D gene unclear. Germline V gene lookup returns CDR1 MDHEN and CDR2 SYDVKM. The V end lost 5 bases, the J end lost 11 bases, and 18 bases lay between the germline ends. This CDR3 spans 13 amino acids.

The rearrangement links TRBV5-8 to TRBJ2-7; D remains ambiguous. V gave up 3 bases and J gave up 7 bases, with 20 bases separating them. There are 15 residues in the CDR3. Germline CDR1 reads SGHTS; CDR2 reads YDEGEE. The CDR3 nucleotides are TGTGCCAGCAGCTGGACCTTCGGTGGGTCTCGGGAGCAGTACTTC. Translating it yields CASSWTFGGSREQYF.

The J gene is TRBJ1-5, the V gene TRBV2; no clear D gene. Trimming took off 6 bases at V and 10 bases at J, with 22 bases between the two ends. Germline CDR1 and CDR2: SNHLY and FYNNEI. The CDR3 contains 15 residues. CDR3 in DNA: TGTGCCAGCAGCCTCCTGGAGGGCCCCCTCGGTCCCCAGCATTTT. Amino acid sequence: CASSLLEGPLGPQHF.

CDR3 in DNA: TGTGCCAGCAGCACCAGGGGGGTGACTGAAGCTTTCTTT. This codes for CASSTRGVTEAFF. The chain has TRBV7-9 and TRBJ1-1; 7 bases map to TRBD1. The length of the CDR3 is 13 residues. Unmatched junction bases numbered 5, after V lost 5 bases and J lost 5 bases. Germline CDR1 and CDR2: SEHNR and FQNEAQ (reference sequence). Complete variable domain (other parts from reference TRBV7-9 and TRBJ1-1): DTGVSQNPRHKITKRGQNVTFRCDPISEHNRLYWYRQTLGQGPEFLTYFQNEAQLEKSRLLSDRFSAERPKGSFSTLEIQRTEQGDSAMYLCASSTRGVTEAFFGQGTRLTVV.

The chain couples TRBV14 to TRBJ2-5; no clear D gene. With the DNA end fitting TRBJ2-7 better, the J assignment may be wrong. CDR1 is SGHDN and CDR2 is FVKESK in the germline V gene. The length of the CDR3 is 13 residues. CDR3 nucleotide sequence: TGTGCCAGCAGCCCGCCTTACCGCTACGAGCAGTACTTC. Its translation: CASSPPYRYEQYF.

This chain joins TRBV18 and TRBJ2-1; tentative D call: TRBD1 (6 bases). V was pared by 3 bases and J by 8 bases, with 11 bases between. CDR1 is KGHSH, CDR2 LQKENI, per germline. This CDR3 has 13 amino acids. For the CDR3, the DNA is TGTGCCAGCTCACCGAGAGAGGGGGATGAGCAGTTCTTC. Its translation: CASSPREGDEQFF.